The table lists the clone carrying this T cell receptor beta chain with many counts. Its target is unknown. Germline assignment: CDR1 ENHRY and CDR2 SYGVKD. The CDR3 is 15 amino acids. V was clipped by 0 bases and J by 6 bases, with 12 bases between them. TCR alpha and beta CDR3 regions were amplified from RNA using iRepertoire nested multiplex PCR. Input was roughly 95-450 ng of tissue mRNA or PBMC total RNA. Via MiXCR, TCRdb re-called the multiplex PCR reads, giving one row per CDR3 protein. This table holds fewer than 250,000 distinct CDR3 sequences, around 30% found once. This sample is part of a study of glioma-infiltrating T cells. Overall study findings and caveats: Above-expected tissue-blood divergence occurred in all gliomas, most in low-grade ones.

The clonotype was recovered from a human donor with low-grade glioma or glioblastoma, undergoing nonglioma brain surgery, or in good health (not recorded which). Sequencing was performed on glioma tissue, nonneoplastic brain tissue, or PBMCs (not recorded which). The V call is TRBV10-3, the J call TRBJ1-5; D is perhaps TRBD1 (6 bases). The CDR3: CAISESGGGGQPQHF. The CDR3, as DNA: TGTGCCATCAGTGAGTCGGGAGGGGGAGGTCAGCCCCAGCATTTT.